Listed below are T cell receptor beta chains from one sample, sequenced in a study of blood T cell repertoires in COVID-19. Clones were sequenced by immunoSEQ multiplex PCR, and TCRdb holds only the in-frame ones, with some missing. Seen here are tens of thousands of clones, just over 85% observed once, and the top ten hold approximately 4.3%. Sample: peripheral blood. The receptor set was obtained from a human donor in a cohort sampled during active COVID-19. The CDR3 runs from the conserved cysteine through the conserved F or W. Fields, in order: V gene, J gene, CDR3 protein.

V: TRBV12-3/TRBV12-4
J: TRBJ2-2
CDR3: CASTGTLRGELFF

V: TRBV19
J: TRBJ1-5
CDR3: CASTGGWGKSRQPQHF

V: TRBV5-1
J: TRBJ2-1
CDR3: CASRQRGGLYNEQFF

V: TRBV7-9
J: TRBJ1-5
CDR3: CASSLAGGNQPQHF

V: TRBV9
J: TRBJ1-1
CDR3: CASSIGTGGMSTEAFF

V: TRBV5-6
J: TRBJ2-2
CDR3: CASSTTLSPGTRNTGELFF

V: TRBV7-9
J: TRBJ2-4
CDR3: CASSLSGGGDIQYF

V: TRBV19
J: TRBJ2-5
CDR3: CASSRDRDETQYF

V: TRBV9
J: TRBJ1-1
CDR3: CASSVHSNTEAFF

V: TRBV7-9
J: TRBJ2-7
CDR3: CASEGQGRTYEQYF

V: TRBV18
J: TRBJ2-1
CDR3: CASSPSLAGGLDEQFF

V: TRBV7-6
J: TRBJ1-4
CDR3: CASSLELVGVEKLFF

V: TRBV25-1
J: TRBJ2-5
CDR3: CASSRSVQETQYF

V: TRBV6-5
J: TRBJ2-7
CDR3: CASSPRSYEQYF

V: TRBV7-6
J: TRBJ2-7
CDR3: CASRADRGYEQYF

V: TRBV11-2
J: TRBJ2-5
CDR3: CASSLTKNLLAGAGSQYF

V: TRBV18
J: TRBJ1-1
CDR3: CASSPTGTDTEAFF

V: TRBV7-2
J: TRBJ2-1
CDR3: CASSFLLAANNEQFF

V: TRBV2
J: TRBJ2-7
CDR3: CATRAGVNYEQYF

V: TRBV3-1/TRBV3-2
J: TRBJ2-1
CDR3: CASSQVATGHNEQFF

V: TRBV10-3
J: TRBJ1-4
CDR3: CAISIGTHEKLFF

V: TRBV27
J: TRBJ1-1
CDR3: CASSPRRGVGTEAFF

V: TRBV24-1
J: TRBJ2-3
CDR3: CATSDPGQGKDTQYF

V: TRBV7-2
J: TRBJ2-7
CDR3: CASSPTSGGIYEQYF

V: TRBV14
J: TRBJ2-1
CDR3: CASSVRTSGGNEQFF

V: TRBV7-2
J: TRBJ2-1
CDR3: CASSKDSSYNEQFF

V: TRBV2
J: TRBJ2-2
CDR3: CASSVLAGAGELFF

V: TRBV27
J: TRBJ2-6
CDR3: CASNSKGGLGANVLTF

V: TRBV6-5
J: TRBJ1-2
CDR3: CASSSPGQGVNYGYTF

V: TRBV6-6
J: TRBJ2-1
CDR3: CASSPGASGSWSSYNEQFF

V: TRBV7-8
J: TRBJ2-7
CDR3: CASSLGQVLYEQYF

V: TRBV30
J: TRBJ2-1
CDR3: CAWNPRLSGNNEQFF

V: TRBV11-3
J: TRBJ1-6
CDR3: CASSYLTDSPLHF

V: TRBV11-2
J: TRBJ1-4
CDR3: CASSSSHNEKLFF

V: TRBV19
J: TRBJ2-7
CDR3: CASSRRELTYEQYF

V: TRBV15
J: TRBJ2-3
CDR3: CATSRIAGSTDTQYF

V: TRBV11-2
J: TRBJ2-1
CDR3: CASSLGLLYNEQFF

V: TRBV11-1
J: TRBJ2-1
CDR3: CASSRTSGSYNEQFF

V: TRBV11-3
J: TRBJ2-2
CDR3: CASSLTSGFNTGELFF

V: TRBV10-3
J: TRBJ2-3
CDR3: CAIRDYTDTQYF

V: TRBV11-2
J: TRBJ2-5
CDR3: CASSLQPLAGQETQYF

V: TRBV19
J: TRBJ1-6
CDR3: CASSMRVSVGSPLHF

V: TRBV5-6
J: TRBJ2-3
CDR3: CASSSYSGTRADTQYF

V: TRBV4-1
J: TRBJ1-1
CDR3: CASSPFRGDSLNTEAFF

V: TRBV5-8
J: TRBJ1-3
CDR3: CASSFPRVSGNTIYF

V: TRBV6-5
J: TRBJ2-3
CDR3: CASSYASGSTDTQYF

V: TRBV11-3
J: TRBJ2-5
CDR3: CASSLEAGSETQYF

V: TRBV7-8
J: TRBJ1-2
CDR3: CASSNYRVPVYGYTF

V: TRBV28
J: TRBJ1-4
CDR3: CASSVMGGAGKLFF

V: TRBV4-3
J: TRBJ2-4
CDR3: CASSPRLGGEAKNIQYF

V: TRBV6-5
J: TRBJ1-5
CDR3: CASQGQGTNQPQHF